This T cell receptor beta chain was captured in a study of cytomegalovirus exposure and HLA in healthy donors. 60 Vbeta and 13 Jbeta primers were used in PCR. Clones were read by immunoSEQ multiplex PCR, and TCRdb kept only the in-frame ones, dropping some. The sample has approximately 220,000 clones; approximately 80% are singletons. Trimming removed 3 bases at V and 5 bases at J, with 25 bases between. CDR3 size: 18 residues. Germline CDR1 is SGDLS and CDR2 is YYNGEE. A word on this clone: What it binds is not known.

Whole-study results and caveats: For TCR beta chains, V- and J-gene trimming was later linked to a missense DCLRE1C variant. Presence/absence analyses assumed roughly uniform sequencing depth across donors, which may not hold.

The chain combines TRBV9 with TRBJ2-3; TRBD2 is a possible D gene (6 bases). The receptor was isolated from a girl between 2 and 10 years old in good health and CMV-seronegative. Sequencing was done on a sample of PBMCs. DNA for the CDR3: TGTGCCAGCAGCGCCTCGGGGTATAGCGGATGGGCCTTAGATACGCAGTATTTT. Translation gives CASSASGYSGWALDTQYF.